This TCR beta chain stems from a study of T cells after posttransplantation cyclophosphamide. Clones were read by immunoSEQ multiplex PCR, and TCRdb kept only the in-frame ones, dropping some. Seen here are around 9,900 clones, roughly nine tenths observed once, and the top ten hold over 1.5%. Whole-study findings and limits: Recipient CMV seropositivity and CMV reactivation strongly tracked TRB clonality. Donor-recipient repertoire similarity was low at 1-2 months, rising over year one.

In the case of this clone: Its specificity is unknown.

The CDR3 is 18 residues long. V lost 5 bases, J lost 8 bases, and 16 bases stayed unmatched. Germline CDR1 SEHNR, CDR2 FQNEAQ (reference sequence). The chain uses TRBV7-9 and TRBJ1-6; 9 bases are a match to TRBD1. The TCR was taken from a woman aged 55-70 years in good health, CMV-negative, and a related stem cell transplant donor. Input material: memory CD4+ T cells sorted from PBMCs. In DNA, the CDR3 is TGTGCCAGCAGCGCCCTCGGGACAGGGACGCGCGTGGATTCACCCCTCCACTTT. Its translation is CASSALGTGTRVDSPLHF. Complete variable domain (other parts from reference TRBV7-9 and TRBJ1-6): DTGVSQNPRHKITKRGQNVTFRCDPISEHNRLYWYRQTLGQGPEFLTYFQNEAQLEKSRLLSDRFSAERPKGSFSTLEIQRTEQGDSAMYLCASSALGTGTRVDSPLHFGNGTRLTVT.